These 3 T cell receptor beta chains were all obtained from the same sample, sequenced in a study of CD8+ T cells in alopecia areata. The treatment was: oral pan-JAK inhibitor, 5-10 mg twice daily. Isolated RNA was reverse transcribed into cDNA used as the sequencing template. Only in-frame clones appear in the TCRdb table, and some are missing; sequencing was by immunoSEQ multiplex PCR. The sample includes some 240,000 clones, more than 45% of them seen just once. The source was CD4+ T cells sorted from blood, collected at week 4, from a patient treated with tofacitinib. The origin of the receptors is a human donor with alopecia areata.

This chain connects TRBV30 to TRBJ1-1; D perhaps matches TRBD1 (6 bases). Trimming stripped 3 bases from V and 1 base from J, with 6 bases between. Per the germline V gene, CDR1 is GTSNPN and CDR2 is SVGIG (reference sequence). The CDR3 sequence is 12 residues long. CDR3 in amino acids: CAWRTGNTEAFF. The DNA for the CDR3 is TGTGCCTGGAGGACAGGGAACACTGAAGCTTTCTTT.

This chain uses TRBV28 with TRBJ1-2, with 7 positions matching TRBD1. The CDR3 spans 14 residues. Germline CDR1 reads MDHEN; CDR2 reads SYDVKM. Trimming at V came to 4 bases and at J to 0 bases, leaving 2 bases not matched to a gene. DNA of the CDR3: TGTGCCAGCAGTTCTGGACAGGCTAACTATGGCTACACCTTC. Translating it yields CASSSGQANYGYTF.

V is TRBV29-1 and J is TRBJ1-1; no reliable D call. CDR1 and CDR2 (germline): SQVTM, ANQGSEA. Trimming removed 2 bases from V and 1 base from J, with 14 bases in between. This CDR3 is 15 amino acids long. CDR3 nucleotide sequence: TGCAGCGTTGAATATCGCGTGCAGCGGAACACTGAAGCTTTCTTT. Its translation is CSVEYRVQRNTEAFF. Full variable domain (remainder filled in from reference TRBV29-1 and TRBJ1-1): SAVISQKPSRDICQRGTSLTIQCQVDSQVTMMFWYRQQPGQSLTLIATANQGSEATYESGFVIDKFPISRPNLTFSTLTVSNMSPEDSSIYLCSVEYRVQRNTEAFFGQGTRLTVV.